Described below is a single T cell receptor (beta chain) sequence and its context. Its antigen is still unknown. These data come from a study of immune cell composition in non-small cell lung cancer. Study conclusions and caveats: No significant correlation existed between pack-years smoked and tumour clonality. Lung adenocarcinomas had lower top 10 clone scores and clonality than squamous tumours.

TCRdb's copy holds only in-frame clones and misses some; the assay was immunoSEQ multiplex PCR. This table holds about 5,600 clones, around four fifths found once. This CDR3 comprises 11 residues. The V gene's germline CDR1 is GTSNPN and CDR2 SVGIG (reference sequence). The genes are TRBV30 and TRBJ1-1, with 7 nucleotides matching TRBD1. Sample: lung tumor tissue. This clonotype originated in a human donor with non-small cell lung cancer. The CDR3 DNA follows: TGTGCTCTCGCAGGGGGCACTGAAGCTTTCTTT. This sequence encodes CALAGGTEAFF.